A single sample gave rise to the 26 T cell receptor beta chains below, sequenced in a study of T cells after somatic rescue of genetic block. Method: immunoSEQ multiplex PCR; TCRdb's copy keeps in-frame clones and lacks some. The sample holds 110,000 or so clones; over 80% are singletons and the top ten take over 1.1%. Sequencing was performed on peripheral blood mononuclear cells (PBMCs). These receptors were taken from a woman aged 18-29 years.

The CDR3 sequence: CASSEAGRINTEAFF. CDR3 bases: TGTGCCAGCAGTGAAGCAGGGAGGATAAACACTGAAGCTTTCTTT. The chain links TRBV6-1 to TRBJ1-1; no firm D call. The CDR3 consists of 15 residues. Germline values: CDR1 MNHNS, CDR2 SASEGT. V lost 0 bases to trimming and J lost 2 bases, with 10 bases between them.

The chain combines TRBV30 with TRBJ1-1; D is undetermined. The germline V gene encodes CDR1 GTSNPN and CDR2 SVGIG (reference sequence). CDR3 length: 11 residues. The V gene lost 2 bases and the J gene lost 7 bases, with 8 bases spanning the gap. CDR3 region: CAWSFTDEAFF. For the CDR3, the DNA is TGTGCCTGGAGTTTCACCGATGAAGCTTTCTTT.

This rearrangement joins TRBV9 to TRBJ1-3, with D tentatively TRBD1 (5 bases). The CDR3 is made up of 14 amino acids. The ends were cut back, 2 bases at V and 2 bases at J, with 8 bases in the middle. Germline CDR1 reads SGDLS; CDR2 reads YYNGEE. CDR3 nucleotides: TGTGCCAGCAGCGTTGCAGGGCCTGGAAACACCATATATTTT. Translation: CASSVAGPGNTIYF.

The J gene is TRBJ1-5, the V gene TRBV5-6; a weak D match, TRBD1 (6 bases). The CDR3 extends over 15 amino acids. Per germline, CDR1 SGHDT and CDR2 YYEEEE. V gave up 3 bases and J gave up 2 bases, with 12 bases separating them. The CDR3 DNA sequence: TGTGCCAGCAGCTGGGGGGGGCGCGGCAATCAGCCCCAGCATTTT. Protein product: CASSWGGRGNQPQHF.

This clone occurred once. This chain connects TRBV5-1 to TRBJ1-2; D is possibly TRBD1 (5 bases). The CDR3 sequence is 13 residues long. Deletions cut 4 bases from V and 5 bases from J, with 12 bases between. Germline V CDR1 and CDR2: SGHRS, YFSETQ. DNA of the CDR3: TGCGCCAGCAGCGGGGACGGTTCGTATGGCTACACCTTC. Translated, it gives CASSGDGSYGYTF.

V is TRBV2 and J is TRBJ1-1; possibly TRBD1 for D (6 bases). The CDR3 has 13 amino acids. The V end was cut by 6 bases, the J end by 7 bases, with 15 bases between. Per the germline V gene, CDR1 is SNHLY and CDR2 is FYNNEI. The CDR3 here is CASRPLRGGEAFF. CDR3 sequence (DNA): TGTGCCAGCAGGCCCCTCAGGGGCGGTGAAGCTTTCTTT. The entire variable domain, with the rest obtained from reference TRBV2 and TRBJ1-1, is as follows: EPEVTQTPSHQVTQMGQEVILRCVPISNHLYFYWYRQILGQKVEFLVSFYNNEISEKSEIFDDQFSVERPDGSNFTLKIRSTKLEDSAMYFCASRPLRGGEAFFGQGTRLTVV.

The chain carries TRBV7-8 and TRBJ2-5; D is possibly TRBD1 (6 bases). Trimming removed 5 bases at V and 9 bases at J, with 22 bases between. Germline CDR1 SGHVS, CDR2 FQNEAQ. CDR3 length: 15 residues. The CDR3 is CASSPTGPRRMAQYF. Written as DNA, the CDR3 is TGTGCCAGCAGCCCTACAGGGCCCCGGCGGATGGCCCAGTACTTC.

The chain has TRBV14 and TRBJ2-2; possible D gene TRBD2, 6 bases. V gave up 0 bases and J gave up 3 bases, with 8 bases separating them. Germline loops: CDR1 SGHDN, CDR2 FVKESK. The CDR3 has 15 residues. The CDR3 DNA reads as TGTGCCAGCAGCCAAGAACGGGGGTACACCGGGGAGCTGTTTTTT. Protein sequence: CASSQERGYTGELFF.

The V and J genes are TRBV10-3 and TRBJ1-3, with a weak D call TRBD1 (5 bases). V lost 4 bases, J lost 0 bases, and 25 bases lay in between. The CDR3 is 20 amino acids. The germline CDR1 and CDR2 sequences are ENHRY and SYGVKD. DNA for the CDR3: TGTGCCATCAGTGTGGGACCCTGGGAGTCCGGAGCCCGCTCTGGAAACACCATATATTTT. Residues: CAISVGPWESGARSGNTIYF.

V usage is TRBV4-2 and J usage is TRBJ1-1; unclear D gene. With 2 bases removed from V and 1 base from J, the gap between germline ends came to 5 bases. Germline V gives CDR1 LGHNA, CDR2 YNFKEQ. This CDR3 is built from 13 residues. DNA for the CDR3: TGTGCCAGCAGCCAATGGCAGAACACTGAAGCTTTCTTT. Translated, it gives CASSQWQNTEAFF.

This clone was seen a handful of times. The chain carries TRBV7-3 and TRBJ2-3; TRBD2 matches 12 bases. The junction had 3 bases not matched to a gene; V was cut back by 0 bases and J by 2 bases. CDR1 is SGHTA, CDR2 FQGTGA, per germline. The CDR3 spans 17 residues. CDR3 sequence: CASSLTTSGGDTDTQYF. Here the CDR3 DNA reads TGTGCCAGCAGCTTAACGACTAGCGGGGGTGACACAGATACGCAGTATTTT.

The V gene is TRBV9, the J gene TRBJ1-6, with D maybe TRBD1 (5 bases). CDR1 and CDR2 from the germline V gene are SGDLS and YYNGEE. V was pared by 3 bases and J by 9 bases, with 16 bases between. CDR3 length equals 15 residues. The DNA for the CDR3 is TGTGCCAGCAGCGCTGGGGAAAAAGGGGTTTCACCCCTCCACTTT. It translates to CASSAGEKGVSPLHF.

The chain has TRBV11-3 and TRBJ2-2; no reliable D call. The CDR3 has 13 residues. Germline assignment: CDR1 SGHNT and CDR2 YENEEA. Trimming took off 6 bases at V and 7 bases at J, with 12 bases between the two ends. CDR3 sequence reads: CASRITAGGELFF. The CDR3, as DNA: TGTGCCAGCAGAATTACGGCAGGCGGGGAGCTGTTTTTT.

The chain joins TRBV7-7 to TRBJ2-2; D not resolved. Deletions cut 1 base from V and 4 bases from J, with 4 bases between. Germline V gene sequence: CDR1 SSHAT, CDR2 FNYEAQ (reference sequence). The CDR3 length is 13 residues. CDR3 in DNA: TGTGCCAGCAGCTTAGATGGCACCGGGGAGCTGTTTTTT. It encodes CASSLDGTGELFF.

V usage is TRBV7-8 and J usage is TRBJ1-4; tentatively, D is TRBD1 (5 bases). Trimming pared 3 bases from V and 3 bases from J, leaving 8 bases between. This CDR3 is built from 14 residues. CDR1 and CDR2 from the germline V gene are SGHVS and FQNEAQ. The CDR3 region has the DNA TGTGCCAGCAGCTTTGACAGAGCTAATGAAAAACTGTTTTTT. This gives the protein CASSFDRANEKLFF.

CDR3 coding DNA: TGCGCCAGCAGCTTGGGGTGGCGGGGCAATTACAATGAGCAGTTCTTC. It encodes CASSLGWRGNYNEQFF. The chain employs TRBV5-1 and TRBJ2-1; TRBD2 might be the D (6 bases). Deletions cut 0 bases from V and 4 bases from J, with 14 bases between. CDR1 and CDR2 from the germline V gene are SGHRS and YFSETQ. This CDR3 contains 16 residues.

The rearrangement links TRBV6-6 to TRBJ2-2, with TRBD1 identical over 9 bases. This CDR3 is built from 15 residues. Germline CDR1 is MNHNY and CDR2 is SVGAGI (reference sequence). V lost 2 bases, J lost 6 bases, and 4 bases stayed unmatched. Here the CDR3 DNA reads TGTGCCAGCAGTTACGGAACAGGGGGCCCCGGGGAGCTGTTTTTT. Its protein is CASSYGTGGPGELFF.

This clone was counted only a few times. This chain joins TRBV7-8 and TRBJ2-3, with 12 bases aligning to TRBD2. CDR1 is SGHVS and CDR2 is FQNEAQ in the germline V gene. This CDR3 comprises 17 residues. V was pared by 4 bases and J by 2 bases, with 7 bases of the junction left unmatched. CDR3 bases: TGTGCCAGCAGCTCCCGACTAGCGGGGGCCCCCACAGATACGCAGTATTTT. Protein: CASSSRLAGAPTDTQYF.

V and J are TRBV19 and TRBJ1-4; D is perhaps TRBD1 (5 bases). Trimming took off 6 bases at V and 0 bases at J, with 14 bases between the two ends. The CDR3 spans 16 residues. In germline, CDR1 is LNHDA, CDR2 SQIVND (reference sequence). This CDR3 reads CASRVIGAPTNEKLFF. In DNA, the CDR3 is TGTGCCAGTAGGGTAATTGGGGCACCAACTAATGAAAAACTGTTTTTT.

The chain employs TRBV11-2 and TRBJ2-7; no definite D call. Trimming removed 1 base from V and 1 base from J, with 8 bases in between. The CDR3 extends over 14 amino acids. CDR1 SGHAT and CDR2 FQNNGV come from the germline V gene. CDR3 sequence: CASSLVQKSYEQYF. Here the CDR3 DNA reads TGTGCCAGCAGCTTAGTACAGAAATCCTACGAGCAGTACTTC.

The chain employs TRBV4-3 and TRBJ2-2; 11 bases match TRBD2. Germline V CDR1 and CDR2: LGHNA, YSLEER. V gave up 0 bases and J gave up 2 bases; unmatched junction bases: 5. This CDR3 is built from 18 residues. The chain's CDR3 is CASSQDLTSGTNTGELFF. CDR3 bases: TGCGCCAGCAGCCAAGATCTGACTAGCGGGACCAACACCGGGGAGCTGTTTTTT.

V gene TRBV6-5 combines with J gene TRBJ1-6; TRBD1 might be the D (5 bases). Trimming took 7 bases from V and 4 from J, leaving 14 bases between them. Per germline, CDR1 MNHEY and CDR2 SVGAGI. The CDR3 length is 15 residues. CDR3 coding DNA: TGTGCCAGCACCCGAAGAGGGGATTATAATTCACCCCTCCACTTT. Encoded protein: CASTRRGDYNSPLHF.

The chain has TRBV6-1 and TRBJ2-5; D perhaps matches TRBD1 (6 bases). The CDR3 consists of 16 residues. Trimming removed 1 base at V and 1 base at J, with 13 bases between. Germline V CDR1 and CDR2: MNHNS, SASEGT. CDR3 sequence (DNA): TGTGCCAGCAGTGAAGGTCTGGACAGTCTCCAAGAGACCCAGTACTTC. Residues: CASSEGLDSLQETQYF.

The V and J genes are TRBV4-2 and TRBJ2-3, with D uncertain. Trimming cost V 0 bases and J 0 bases, with 7 bases left between them. The CDR3 totals 15 residues. The germline V gene has CDR1 LGHNA and CDR2 YNFKEQ. The CDR3 region is CASSQEGPSTDTQYF. DNA for the CDR3: TGTGCCAGCAGCCAAGAAGGTCCGAGCACAGATACGCAGTATTTT.

This rearrangement joins TRBV11-1 to TRBJ2-7; the match to TRBD2 covers 8 bases. CDR3 size: 14 residues. The germline V gene encodes CDR1 SGHAT and CDR2 FQDESV (reference sequence). Trimming at V came to 5 bases and at J to 2 bases, leaving 5 bases not matched to a gene. The CDR3 reads CASSPSGGAYEQYF. The DNA for the CDR3 is TGTGCCAGCAGCCCCTCCGGGGGGGCCTACGAGCAGTACTTC.

V is TRBV5-1 and J is TRBJ2-3; TRBD2 agrees at 7 bases. V lost 6 bases and J lost 0; bases outside the gene matches: 10. Germline CDR1 is SGHRS and CDR2 is YFSETQ. This CDR3 has 16 amino acids. CDR3 loop: CASTPGGSTSTDTQYF. The CDR3 coding sequence is TGCGCCAGCACCCCGGGGGGTTCTACTAGCACAGATACGCAGTATTTT.